Listed here is a single T cell receptor (beta chain). This sample is part of a study of blood T cell repertoires in COVID-19. The Seattle patients joined while their infection was active and were tracked longitudinally afterward. Assay: immunoSEQ multiplex PCR; the TCRdb copy retains only in-frame clones and omits some. The sample holds roughly 130,000 clones, more than 75% seen once. This TCR derives from a woman aged 70 to 79 with COVID-19, enrolled during active disease. The sequencing input was peripheral blood.

CDR3: CASSQVRLAGGPGTGELFF. In DNA, the CDR3 is TGTGCCAGCAGCCAAGTGCGACTAGCGGGGGGGCCGGGTACCGGGGAGCTGTTTTTT. The chain joins TRBV3-1 (or the pseudogene TRBV3-2) to TRBJ2-2; 14 nucleotides align to TRBD2. The germline V gene has CDR1 LGHDT and CDR2 YNNKEL (reference sequence). This CDR3 contains 19 residues. V shed 1 base and J 5 bases; nucleotides not matched to a gene: 9.